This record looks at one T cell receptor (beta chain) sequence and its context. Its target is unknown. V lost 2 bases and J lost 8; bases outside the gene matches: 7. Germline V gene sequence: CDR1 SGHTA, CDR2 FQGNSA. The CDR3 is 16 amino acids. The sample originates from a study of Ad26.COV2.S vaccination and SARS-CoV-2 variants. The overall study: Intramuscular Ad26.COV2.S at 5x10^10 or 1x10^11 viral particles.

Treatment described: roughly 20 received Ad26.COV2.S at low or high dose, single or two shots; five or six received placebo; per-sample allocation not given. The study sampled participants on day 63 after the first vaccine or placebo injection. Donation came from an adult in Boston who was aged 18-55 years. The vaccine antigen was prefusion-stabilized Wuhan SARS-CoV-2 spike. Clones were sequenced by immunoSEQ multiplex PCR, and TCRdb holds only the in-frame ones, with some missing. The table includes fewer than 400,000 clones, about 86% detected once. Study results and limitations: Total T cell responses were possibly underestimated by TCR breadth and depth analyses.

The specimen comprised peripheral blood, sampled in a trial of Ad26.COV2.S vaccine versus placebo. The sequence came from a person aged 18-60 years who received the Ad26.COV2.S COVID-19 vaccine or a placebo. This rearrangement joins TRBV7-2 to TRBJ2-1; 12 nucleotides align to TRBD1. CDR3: CASSLMVGTGGYEQFF. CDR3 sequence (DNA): TGTGCCAGCAGCTTAATGGTCGGGACAGGGGGCTATGAGCAGTTCTTC.